This TCR beta chain was recovered during a study of shared clonotypes between healthy human individuals. Study-level points and caveats: Clonotypes that were shared across several donors made up roughly 5.2% of naive CD4 clonotypes.

Adult Caucasians living in Nashville, Tennessee made up all of the donors. This clone was counted once. Its antigen is as yet unknown. Evenly divided among several immunoSEQ plates was the genomic DNA of each subset. As originally analysed: ImmunoSEQ gave junction-only sequences without quality scores, so filtering differed. The assay was immunoSEQ multiplex PCR, and TCRdb's table has in-frame clones only and misses some. V and J calls plus clone size are reproduced from that table; the DNA served to infer D and trimming. The table has nearly 1 million clones, more than 75% seen once. This CDR3 spans 17 amino acids. Trimming at V came to 0 bases and at J to 0 bases, leaving 6 bases not matched to a gene. CDR1 is SGHVS, CDR2 FQNEAQ, per germline.

This chain joins TRBV7-8 and TRBJ1-2; 8 bases are shared with TRBD1. The specimen was memory CD4+ T cells sorted from blood. Subset reported: CD45RA-negative fraction. The origin of this receptor is a man aged 18 to 30 in good health. CDR3 amino acids: CASSLARTGPANYGYTF. CDR3 nucleotide sequence: TGTGCCAGCAGCTTAGCCCGGACAGGGCCAGCTAACTATGGCTACACCTTC.